This is a list of T cell receptor beta chains from one sample in a study of cytomegalovirus exposure and HLA in healthy donors. Generated by immunoSEQ multiplex PCR, the TCRdb table keeps only in-frame clones and is missing some. The table lists 100,000 to 150,000 clones, roughly four fifths of them singletons. Sequenced: PBMCs. These receptors all stem from a woman between 35 and 50 years old in good health and CMV-seropositive. Each CDR3 is given with its conserved first and last residue. A D gene is named only where the DNA matches it firmly. Clone size is shown for a subset of rows, as once, few, many or a class of expanded clone.

TRBD1	TRBV5-1	TRBJ2-7	-	CASSSTGDSYEQYF	TGCGCCAGCAGCTCAACAGGGGATTCCTACGAGCAGTACTTC
TRBD2	TRBV6-5	TRBJ2-3	-	CASTVSGGADTQYF	TGTGCCAGCACCGTTAGCGGGGGGGCCGATACGCAGTATTTT
-	TRBV28	TRBJ2-4	-	CASSFLTRWERLAKNIQYF	TGTGCCAGCAGTTTCCTAACTAGGTGGGAACGGCTAGCCAAAAACATTCAGTACTTC
TRBD2	TRBV19	TRBJ2-7	-	CASSPAASGTSGYHEQYF	TGTGCCAGTAGTCCCGCGGCCTCCGGGACTAGCGGGTACCACGAGCAGTACTTC
TRBD1	TRBV30	TRBJ1-2	-	CAWSFLGQGAEGYTF	TGTGCCTGGAGCTTTCTCGGACAGGGGGCCGAAGGCTACACCTTC
TRBD2	TRBV29-1	TRBJ2-3	once	CSGTGLAGTDTQYF	TGCAGCGGTACGGGACTAGCGGGAACAGATACGCAGTATTTT
-	TRBV4-3	TRBJ1-1	once	CASSQDRFGNTEAFF	TGCGCCAGCAGCCAAGATCGGTTCGGGAACACTGAAGCTTTCTTT
-	TRBV30	TRBJ2-1	few	CAWSGLRGYNEQFF	TGTGCCTGGAGTGGCCTCAGAGGCTACAATGAGCAGTTCTTC
TRBD1	TRBV5-1	TRBJ2-2	-	CASKGQVTGELFF	TGCGCCAGCAAGGGACAGGTCACCGGGGAGCTGTTTTTT
-	TRBV2	TRBJ1-5	-	CASSGGRNQPQHF	TGTGCCAGCAGTGGAGGAAGGAATCAGCCCCAGCATTTT
-	TRBV7-8	TRBJ2-3	-	CASSLRLVTDTQYF	TGTGCCAGCAGCCTCCGACTAGTCACAGATACGCAGTATTTT
-	TRBV9	TRBJ2-1	-	CASSVRASSLAQFF	TGTGCCAGCAGCGTTCGGGCCAGCTCCCTAGCGCAGTTCTTC
-	TRBV28	TRBJ1-1	few	CASSFANMNTEAFF	TGTGCCAGCAGTTTCGCCAACATGAACACTGAAGCTTTCTTT
-	TRBV28	TRBJ1-1	-	CASSYTGGGTEAFF	TGTGCCAGCAGTTACACGGGCGGGGGCACTGAAGCTTTCTTT